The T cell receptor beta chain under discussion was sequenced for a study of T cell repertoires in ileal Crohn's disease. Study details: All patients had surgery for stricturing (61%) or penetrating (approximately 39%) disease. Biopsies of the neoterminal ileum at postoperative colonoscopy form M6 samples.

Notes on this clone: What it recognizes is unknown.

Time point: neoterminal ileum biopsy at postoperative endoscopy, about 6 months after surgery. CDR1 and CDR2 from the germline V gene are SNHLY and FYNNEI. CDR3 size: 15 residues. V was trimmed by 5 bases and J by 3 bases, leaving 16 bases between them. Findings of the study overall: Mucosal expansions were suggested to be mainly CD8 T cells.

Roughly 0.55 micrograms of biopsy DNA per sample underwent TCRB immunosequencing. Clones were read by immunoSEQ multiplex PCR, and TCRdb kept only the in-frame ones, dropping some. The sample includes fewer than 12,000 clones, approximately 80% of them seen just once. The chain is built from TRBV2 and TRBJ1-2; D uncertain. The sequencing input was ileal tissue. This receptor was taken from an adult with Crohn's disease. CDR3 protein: CASSPPGGIDYGYTF. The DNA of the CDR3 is TGTGCCAGCAGTCCACCAGGAGGGATAGACTATGGCTACACCTTC.